A selection of T cell receptor beta chains follows, all from one sample in a study of blood T cell repertoires in COVID-19. Clones were sequenced by immunoSEQ multiplex PCR, and TCRdb holds only the in-frame ones, with some missing. The sample yields 270,000 or so clones, 75% to 90% seen once. The sample consisted of peripheral blood. The receptors shown here come from a man aged 40-49 years with acute or convalescent COVID-19. Each CDR3 is given with its conserved first and last residue. The D gene is left open where the match is weak. Clone size is not always given. Where it is, it says once, few, many or a class for expanded clones.

clone size	V gene	J gene	D gene	CDR3 DNA	CDR3 protein
.	TRBV6-5	TRBJ1-4	TRBD1	TGTGCCAGCAAACCTCCGGGGACAGCGGGCGAAAAACTGTTTTTT	CASKPPGTAGEKLFF
.	TRBV12-5	TRBJ1-6	TRBD1	TGTGCTAGTGGGGGCGAACAGGGGCGAGGATATAATTCACCCCTCCACTTT	CASGGEQGRGYNSPLHF
.	TRBV7-9	TRBJ1-2	.	TGTGCCAGCAGCTTAGTCCAGTCCTATGGCTACACCTTC	CASSLVQSYGYTF
.	TRBV24-1	TRBJ2-7	TRBD2	TGTGCCACCCTCAAGCTAGCGGGGGCCGTCTACGAGCAGTACTTC	CATLKLAGAVYEQYF
.	TRBV2	TRBJ2-1	.	TGTGCCAGCAACAGGCAACCGTACAATGAGCAGTTCTTC	CASNRQPYNEQFF
.	TRBV5-8	TRBJ1-3	TRBD1	TGTGCCAGCAGCATAGGACAGGGGGGATTCTCTGGAAACACCATATATTTT	CASSIGQGGFSGNTIYF
.	TRBV10-2	TRBJ1-1	TRBD1	TGCGCCAGCAGTCGGACAGGGGTCGACACTGAAGCTTTCTTT	CASSRTGVDTEAFF
.	TRBV30	TRBJ2-7	.	TGTGCCTGGAGTGTACAGAACAGATTATACGAGCAGTACTTC	CAWSVQNRLYEQYF
.	TRBV7-3	TRBJ2-2	TRBD1	TGTGCCAGCAGCTTATTGGGCAGGACAGGGGACACCGGGGAGCTGTTTTTT	CASSLLGRTGDTGELFF
.	TRBV20-1	TRBJ2-3	.	TGCAGTGCTAGTCACCAGGATACGCAGTATTTT	CSASHQDTQYF
.	TRBV6-5	TRBJ1-2	TRBD1	TGTGCCAGCAGTTACACAATGGGACAGGGCGGCTACACCTTC	CASSYTMGQGGYTF
.	TRBV13	TRBJ1-5	TRBD1	TGTGCCAGCAGCTCCCGGACAGGGGACAGCAATCAGCCCCAGCATTTT	CASSSRTGDSNQPQHF
.	TRBV7-2	TRBJ1-6	TRBD1	TGTGCCAGCAGCTTAGTAGGCTGGACAGGTGGGAATTCACCCCTCCACTTT	CASSLVGWTGGNSPLHF
.	TRBV11-2	TRBJ1-2	.	TGTGCCAGCAGCTCCTACCCGGCGGGCTATGGCTACACCTTC	CASSSYPAGYGYTF
.	TRBV6-5	TRBJ2-1	.	TGTGCCAGCAGTCGAGACAGCTACAATGAGCAGTTCTTC	CASSRDSYNEQFF
.	TRBV7-8	TRBJ1-5	.	TGTGCCAGCAGCCAACACTCGGGTTACGGCAATCAGCCCCAGCATTTT	CASSQHSGYGNQPQHF
few	TRBV5-1	TRBJ2-4	.	TGCGCCAGCAGCCCCCAGGGGATAGCCAAAAACATTCAGTACTTC	CASSPQGIAKNIQYF
.	TRBV2	TRBJ1-1	.	TGTGCCAGCAGTTACCTGCGGGGTGGCACTGAAGCTTTCTTT	CASSYLRGGTEAFF
.	TRBV5-1	TRBJ2-1	.	TGCGTCAGCAGCTTTCAGGGCGCGGTCAATGAGCAGTTCTTC	CVSSFQGAVNEQFF
few	TRBV5-4	TRBJ1-1	.	TGTGCCAGCAGCTTGGATGGCAGGGAGAACACTGAAGCTTTCTTT	CASSLDGRENTEAFF
.	TRBV30	TRBJ1-2	TRBD1	TGTGCCTGGAGTGCAGGACAGGGAGTAAGTGGCTACACCTTC	CAWSAGQGVSGYTF
.	TRBV5-1	TRBJ1-6	TRBD1	TGCGCCAGCAGCTTGGGGAGAGGGACAGAGGAACCTTCACCCCTCCACTTT	CASSLGRGTEEPSPLHF
.	TRBV2	TRBJ2-2	.	TGTGCCAGCAGTGAAGGCGGGCGGGAGCTGTTTTTT	CASSEGGRELFF
.	TRBV5-8	TRBJ2-7	.	TGTGCCAGCAGCTTGGACAGGGCTACCTACGAGCAGTACTTC	CASSLDRATYEQYF
.	TRBV5-1	TRBJ2-1	.	TGCGCCAGCAGCTTGGCCTGGAGCTCCTACAATGAGCAGTTCTTC	CASSLAWSSYNEQFF
.	TRBV7-8	TRBJ1-3	.	TGTGCCAGCAGCTTAACTCGATCTGGAAACACCATATATTTT	CASSLTRSGNTIYF
.	TRBV3-1/TRBV3-2	TRBJ1-1	TRBD1	TGTGCCAGCAGCCGACAGGGTGACACTGAAGCTTTCTTT	CASSRQGDTEAFF
.	TRBV6-6	TRBJ2-6	TRBD1	TGTGCCAGCAGTTACGAGGGGGCAGGGGCCAACGTCCTGACTTTC	CASSYEGAGANVLTF
.	TRBV2	TRBJ1-1	.	TGTGCCAGCAGAAAAGGGGGGGTGAACACTGAAGCTTTCTTT	CASRKGGVNTEAFF
few	TRBV5-5	TRBJ1-5	.	TGTGCCAGCAGCTTGGCCATGGGCAGAACCCTTAGCAATCAGCCCCAGCATTTT	CASSLAMGRTLSNQPQHF
.	TRBV19	TRBJ1-1	.	TGTGCCAGTTCCCCCCAGGGAGGGACTGAAGCTTTCTTT	CASSPQGGTEAFF
.	TRBV28	TRBJ1-4	TRBD1	TGTGCCAGCAGTTCTTGGACAGGGCGAGGTGAAAAACTGTTTTTT	CASSSWTGRGEKLFF
.	TRBV12-5	TRBJ1-5	.	TGTGCTAGTGGCCCCCCCGGACTGGAGATCAATCAGCCCCAGCATTTT	CASGPPGLEINQPQHF
.	TRBV11-2	TRBJ2-7	.	TGTGCCAGCAGGGACCGGGGAGAACTCGCCTACGAGCAGTACTTC	CASRDRGELAYEQYF
.	TRBV18	TRBJ2-7	.	TGTGCCAGCTCACCCGCGGGACAGCCCTACGAGCAGTACTTC	CASSPAGQPYEQYF
once	TRBV5-6	TRBJ2-4	.	TGTGCCAGCAGCTTGGGTGGAGGAGGCAAAAACATTCAGTACTTC	CASSLGGGGKNIQYF
.	TRBV2	TRBJ1-2	TRBD1	TGTGCCAGCAGTGAACTCGACAGGGGTGGCTACACCTTC	CASSELDRGGYTF
.	TRBV7-2	TRBJ1-2	.	TGTGCCAGCAGGTCGTTTAATGGCTACACCTTC	CASRSFNGYTF
once	TRBV5-4	TRBJ1-6	.	TGTGCCAGCAGCTTGGGTGCGGAGAATAATTCACCCCTCCACTTT	CASSLGAENNSPLHF
.	TRBV5-1	TRBJ1-1	TRBD1	TGCGCCAGCAGCTTGGATCCAGGGGGGAACACTGAAGCTTTCTTT	CASSLDPGGNTEAFF
.	TRBV7-2	TRBJ1-2	.	TGTGCCAGCAGCTTAATGGAGAATAGTGGCTACACCTTC	CASSLMENSGYTF
.	TRBV5-1	TRBJ2-5	.	TGCGCCAGCAGCTTGGCCGGGTGGGGCGGAGAGACCCAGTACTTC	CASSLAGWGGETQYF
.	TRBV5-6	TRBJ1-2	TRBD1	TGTGCCAGCAGCCTCTACTCGACAGGGCCGTATGGCTACACCTTC	CASSLYSTGPYGYTF